This TCR beta chain came from a study of siplizumab effects on memory and regulatory T cells. Study outcomes and limitations: Reactions containing siplizumab showed mappable alloreactive CD4+ clones averaging approximately 75% Treg-derived, versus about 27% in controls. There appeared to be greater diversity in naive T cells than in memory cells, and naive T cells seemed major contributors to the alloresponse. Siplizumab brought about a significant reduction in alloreactive sequences traceable to unstimulated CD4+ memory cells.

This clone was counted between two and nine times. No antigen is known for it. Assay: immunoSEQ multiplex PCR; the TCRdb copy retains only in-frame clones and omits some. The sample lists approximately 60,000 clones; about 80% were seen once. Sequencing was carried out using memory CD4+ T cells sorted from blood. This TCR was recovered from a human donor in good health.

CDR3 amino acids: CASSAGRPTTTTNEKLFF. CDR3 in DNA: TGTGCCAGCAGCGCCGGTAGGCCGACAACTACAACTAATGAAAAACTGTTTTTT. V usage is TRBV9 and J usage is TRBJ1-4; D is undetermined. Trimming took off 3 bases at V and 0 bases at J, with 18 bases between the two ends. The CDR3 sequence is 18 residues long. CDR1 is SGDLS, CDR2 YYNGEE, per germline.